Below, 29 T cell receptor beta chains from the same sample are listed, as sequenced in a study of T cells expressing NK-cell markers. TCRdb re-called the 5' RACE reads; one entry per CDR3 protein, DNA not given. The sample holds 150,000 to 160,000 distinct CDR3 sequences. What was sequenced was blood T cells: a sorted CD56 or NKG2C T cell subset, CD4+ or CD8+ T cells, or bulk PBMC T cells (not recorded which). The source is a woman aged 50 to 65 in good health.

V and J are TRBV12-3 or TRBV12-4 and TRBJ2-1; TCRdb gives TRBD2 as the D gene, but with no DNA this cannot be confirmed. This CDR3 is 15 amino acids long. The CDR3 sequence is CASTSSGSPYNEQFF.

The rearrangement uses TRBV6-5 and TRBJ2-7. CDR1 MNHEY and CDR2 SVGAGI come from the germline V gene. The CDR3 runs to 15 residues. Here the CDR3 reads CASSDKNLGTYEQYF.

The genes are TRBV6-1 and TRBJ2-1. CDR1 is MNHNS, CDR2 SASEGT, per germline. The CDR3 contains 11 residues. CDR3 region: CAINWGNEQFF.

This chain connects TRBV4-1 to TRBJ2-3; TCRdb selects TRBD2, and the lack of DNA leaves this call unchecked. Per the germline V gene, CDR1 is MGHRA and CDR2 is YSYEKL. This CDR3 has 18 residues. The chain's CDR3 is CASSPGGLAGVFQDTQYF.

This chain connects TRBV7-3 to TRBJ2-3; TCRdb's D gene call, TRBD2, goes unchecked for lack of DNA. The germline gives CDR1 SGHTA, CDR2 FQGTGA. The CDR3 totals 14 residues. Here the CDR3 reads CASSFGLETDTQYF.

J is TRBJ2-1 and V is TRBV7-9. The CDR3 has 14 residues. CDR1 is SEHNR, CDR2 FQNEAQ, per germline (reference sequence). Here the CDR3 reads CASSLVVNSNEQFF.

The chain employs TRBV20-1 and TRBJ2-7. Germline CDR1 is DFQATT and CDR2 is SNEGSKA (reference sequence). The CDR3 contains 13 residues. The CDR3 protein is CSASDRESYEQYF.

V and J are TRBV2 and TRBJ2-3; TCRdb returns TRBD1, unconfirmable since there is no DNA. The CDR3 loop spans 16 amino acids. Per the germline V gene, CDR1 is SNHLY and CDR2 is FYNNEI. The CDR3 region is CASSEGGTTPTDTQYF. Full variable domain (remainder filled in from reference TRBV2 and TRBJ2-3): EPEVTQTPSHQVTQMGQEVILRCVPISNHLYFYWYRQILGQKVEFLVSFYNNEISEKSEIFDDQFSVERPDGSNFTLKIRSTKLEDSAMYFCASSEGGTTPTDTQYFGPGTRLTVL.

V usage is TRBV24-1 and J usage is TRBJ2-2. The CDR3 is 15 amino acids. Germline CDR1 and CDR2: KGHDR and SFDVKD. The CDR3 region is CATSDYDSGTGELFF.

The CDR3: CSARGDYHSYNEQFF. V is TRBV20-1 and J is TRBJ2-1; TCRdb picks TRBD2, but there is no DNA to check that call. The CDR3 is 15 residues long. Germline V gives CDR1 DFQATT, CDR2 SNEGSKA (reference sequence).

This chain uses TRBV2 with TRBJ1-5; without DNA, the TCRdb call of TRBD1 cannot be checked. CDR3 length equals 16 residues. From germline, CDR1 is SNHLY and CDR2 FYNNEI. The CDR3 spells CASSEFGQNGDQPQHF.

The chain joins TRBV5-1 to TRBJ2-1; TCRdb's D call of TRBD1 is untestable without DNA. The CDR3 contains 17 residues. Germline V CDR1 and CDR2: SGHRS, YFSETQ. The CDR3 protein is CASSLVGQGGFYNEQFF.

The chain links TRBV20-1 to TRBJ1-2; TCRdb proposes TRBD1, but this gene call is untestable without DNA. Germline CDR1 reads DFQATT; CDR2 reads SNEGSKA (reference sequence). This CDR3 has 14 amino acids. This CDR3 is CSAKRQATNYGYTF.

V is TRBV10-3 and J is TRBJ2-1. The CDR3 is 14 residues long. Germline V CDR1 and CDR2: ENHRY, SYGVKD. The CDR3 protein is CAIRTGTRLDEQFF.

The chain uses TRBV27 and TRBJ2-1; checking the TCRdb D call of TRBD2 is not possible without DNA. Germline CDR1 reads MNHEY; CDR2 reads SMNVEV (reference sequence). The CDR3 consists of 15 residues. The CDR3 region is CASSLPSGGWDEQFF.

The chain joins TRBV5-1 to TRBJ1-3; TCRdb's D call, TRBD1, is unchecked because there is no DNA. The CDR3 has 15 amino acids. Germline values: CDR1 SGHRS, CDR2 YFSETQ. CDR3 residues: CASSSGTASGNTIYF.

V usage is TRBV6-5 and J usage is TRBJ1-2. Looked up from germline, CDR1 is MNHEY and CDR2 is SVGAGI. CDR3 length: 14 amino acids. The CDR3 spells CASSGGPAVGGYTF.

The rearrangement links TRBV2 to TRBJ2-1; the D call of TRBD2 rests on TCRdb alone, since no DNA is present to check it. This CDR3 comprises 18 residues. Germline assignment: CDR1 SNHLY and CDR2 FYNNEI. CDR3: CASSQLAGGSRSYNEQFF.

The chain joins TRBV4-1 to TRBJ2-1; TCRdb selects TRBD1, and the lack of DNA leaves this call unchecked. CDR3 length: 16 amino acids. Germline CDR1 MGHRA, CDR2 YSYEKL. This CDR3 is CASSLRDPSSYNEQFF.

The J gene is TRBJ2-1, the V gene TRBV7-9. The CDR3 loop spans 13 amino acids. Germline values: CDR1 SEHNR, CDR2 FQNEAQ (reference sequence). The CDR3 here is CASSLDRSYEQFF.

The chain's CDR3 is CASRMNNQPQHF. The V gene is TRBV10-2, the J gene TRBJ1-5. The CDR3 contains 12 residues. The germline V gene has CDR1 WSHSY and CDR2 SAAADI.

The V call is TRBV4-1, the J call TRBJ1-1; TCRdb returns TRBD1, unconfirmable since there is no DNA. The CDR3 totals 13 residues. Germline assignment: CDR1 MGHRA and CDR2 YSYEKL. The CDR3 here is CASRETGNTEAFF.

The chain links TRBV7-9 to TRBJ1-5; as DNA is missing, the TRBD1 call by TCRdb cannot be tested. Germline V CDR1 and CDR2: SEHNR, FQNEAQ (reference sequence). CDR3 length: 14 residues. The CDR3 reads CASSRDSLNQPQHF.

The genes are TRBV5-1 and TRBJ2-3; TCRdb outputs TRBD2, but without DNA this stays unchecked. CDR1 and CDR2 from the germline V gene are SGHRS and YFSETQ. This CDR3 is built from 17 residues. CDR3: CASSLLGADEGPDTQYF.

The chain is built from TRBV5-6 and TRBJ1-1; TCRdb's D call of TRBD1 is untestable without DNA. Germline CDR1 reads SGHDT; CDR2 reads YYEEEE. The CDR3 runs to 16 residues. This CDR3 reads CASSLWGGEINTEAFF.

The CDR3 loop reads CASSLLAGANNEQFF. The chain recombines TRBV28 with TRBJ2-1; TCRdb picks TRBD1, but there is no DNA to check that call. Germline assignment: CDR1 MDHEN and CDR2 SYDVKM. This CDR3 is built from 15 residues.

The chain is built from TRBV7-2 and TRBJ2-1. Per germline, CDR1 SGHTA and CDR2 FQGNSA. The CDR3 has 15 amino acids. The CDR3 region is CASSQEDEIYNEQFF. Filled out from reference TRBV7-2 and TRBJ2-1, the complete variable domain reads GAGVSQSPSNKVTEKGKDVELRCDPISGHTALYWYRQSLGQGLEFLIYFQGNSAPDKSGLPSDRFSAERTGGSVSTLTIQRTQQEDSAVYLCASSQEDEIYNEQFFGPGTRLTVL.

The CDR3 spells CASSQEGGVREQFF. The chain is built from TRBV4-1 and TRBJ2-1; the TRBD1 assignment by TCRdb is unverifiable without DNA. Germline CDR1 is MGHRA and CDR2 is YSYEKL. The CDR3 consists of 14 residues.

The chain employs TRBV6-5 and TRBJ2-2; TCRdb's D gene call, TRBD1, goes unchecked for lack of DNA. CDR1 MNHEY and CDR2 SVGAGI come from the germline V gene. This CDR3 spans 17 amino acids. This CDR3 is CASSPTPGQGNPGELFF.